This T cell receptor (beta chain) derives from a study of blood T cell repertoires in COVID-19 (dated by TCRdb to the early 2020s). For the wider study: Samples from collaborators originated in the United States, Italy and Spain and spanned both the acute and convalescent phases of COVID-19. The prospective study material was composed of cDNA or gDNA derived from T cells, B-cell-depleted T cells, or PBMCs. Subjects who had been exposed to COVID-19, were actively infected with it, or had recovered from it provided the deeply sampled blood TCRbeta repertoires that made up the dataset. The repertoires were released in a freely available public database intended as a resource for research on the immune response to SARS-CoV-2. The samples were drawn from the first 160 participants of the ongoing ImmuneRACE study and from 1,254 subjects provided by 6 global collaborators. Sample metadata almost always included a de-identified subject ID, COVID-19 status, age in years and sex. Where available, HLA class I and class II types were taken from metadata supplied by the sample provider and were not determined by assay-based typing.

TCRbeta CDR3 regions were amplified from genomic DNA by means of the immunoSEQ Assay, a bias-controlled multiplex PCR. On the study's bioinformatics: The number of nucleated cells in each sample was estimated by amplification of reference gene primers within the assay. Sequence reads were collapsed and filtered to measure the absolute abundance of every unique TCRbeta CDR3 rearrangement. Productive Simpson clonality was computed per sample as the square root of Simpson's diversity index over productive rearrangements. Imported from immuneACCESS, the table was reduced by TCRdb to in-frame sequences with V and J called. These copies leave out some clones; in studies compared against another copy, an unresolved V gene accounts for under half, and the cause of the remainder is not known. Clonal size and the V and J genes are those of that table, whereas D and trimming came from the DNA. Across this sample there are about 270,000 clones, with 88% seen only once. Clones ranked in the top ten supply approximately 3.7% of the sample.

Paper-wide results and their limitations: The quantity of clinical and demographic metadata differed by source and by participant and was supplied without curation.

A second Seattle source provided samples from volunteer blood donors who had recovered from COVID-19. The collaborating institutions used their own protocols to collect whole blood in K2EDTA tubes. Collaborator samples were shipped for TCRbeta analysis as frozen whole blood, isolated PBMCs, or DNA extracted from either sample type. Details on this clone: Its antigen has not been determined. No qualities accompany the bases; no much larger clone lies one base away.

Input material: peripheral blood. The TCR comes from a man between 60 and 70 years old who had recovered from COVID-19.

CDR3 protein: CASSFEDTSTDTQYF. The DNA is as follows: TGCGCCAGCAGCTTCGAGGACACTAGCACAGATACGCAGTATTTT. This receptor chain uses TRBV5-1 and TRBJ2-3; D gene: possibly TRBD1, on 5 matching bases. In the germline V gene, CDR1 corresponds to SGHRS and CDR2 to YFSETQ. The CDR3 goes from the cysteine to the phenylalanine over 15 residues. Only the CDR3 part of the read is kept: 45 bases, read in frame from the first base. The V and J ends are trimmed by 2 bases and 0 bases, leaving 10 bases between them.